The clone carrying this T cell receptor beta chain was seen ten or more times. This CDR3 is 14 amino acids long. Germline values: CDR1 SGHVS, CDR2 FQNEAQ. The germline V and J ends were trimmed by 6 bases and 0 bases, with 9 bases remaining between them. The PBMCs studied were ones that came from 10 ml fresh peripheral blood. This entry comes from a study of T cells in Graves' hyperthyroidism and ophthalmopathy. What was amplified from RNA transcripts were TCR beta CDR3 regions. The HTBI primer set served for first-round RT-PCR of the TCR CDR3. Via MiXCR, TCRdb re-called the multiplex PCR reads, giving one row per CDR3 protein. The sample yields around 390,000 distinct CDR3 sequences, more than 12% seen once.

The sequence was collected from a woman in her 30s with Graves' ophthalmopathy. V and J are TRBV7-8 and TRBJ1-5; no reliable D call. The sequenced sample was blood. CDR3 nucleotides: TGTGCCAGCAGTTTACTGCCTAGCAATCAGCCCCAGCATTTT. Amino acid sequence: CASSLLPSNQPQHF.